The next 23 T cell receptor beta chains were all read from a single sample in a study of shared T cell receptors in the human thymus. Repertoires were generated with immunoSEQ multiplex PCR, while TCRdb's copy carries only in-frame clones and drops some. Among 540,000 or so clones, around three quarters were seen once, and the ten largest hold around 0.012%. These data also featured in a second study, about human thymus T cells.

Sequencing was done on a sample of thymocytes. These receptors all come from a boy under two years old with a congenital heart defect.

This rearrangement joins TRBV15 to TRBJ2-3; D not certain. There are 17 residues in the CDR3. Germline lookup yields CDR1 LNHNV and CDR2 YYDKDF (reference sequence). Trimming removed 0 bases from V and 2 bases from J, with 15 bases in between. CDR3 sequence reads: CATSRDERLVLTDTQYF. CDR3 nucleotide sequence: TGTGCCACCAGCAGAGATGAGAGGCTAGTCCTCACAGATACGCAGTATTTT.

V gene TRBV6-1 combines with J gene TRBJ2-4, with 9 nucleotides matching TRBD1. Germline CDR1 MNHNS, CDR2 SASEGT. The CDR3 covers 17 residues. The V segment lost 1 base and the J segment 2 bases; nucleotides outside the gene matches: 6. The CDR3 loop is CASSEGGQGYSKNIQYF. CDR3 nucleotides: TGTGCCAGCAGTGAAGGGGGACAGGGATATTCCAAAAACATTCAGTACTTC.

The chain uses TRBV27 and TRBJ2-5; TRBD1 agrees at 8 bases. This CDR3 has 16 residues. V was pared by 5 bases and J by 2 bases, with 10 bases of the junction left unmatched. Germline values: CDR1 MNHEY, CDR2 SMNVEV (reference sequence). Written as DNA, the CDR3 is TGTGCCAGCAGTACTGGTCGGGACAGGAGACAAGAGACCCAGTACTTC. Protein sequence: CASSTGRDRRQETQYF.

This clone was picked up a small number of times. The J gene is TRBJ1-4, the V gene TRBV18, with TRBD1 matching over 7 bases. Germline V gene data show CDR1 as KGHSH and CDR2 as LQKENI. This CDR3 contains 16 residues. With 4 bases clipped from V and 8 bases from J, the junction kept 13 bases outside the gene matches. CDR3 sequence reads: CASSQYDRAKLEKLFF. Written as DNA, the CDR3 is TGTGCCAGCTCACAATACGACAGGGCCAAACTGGAAAAACTGTTTTTT.

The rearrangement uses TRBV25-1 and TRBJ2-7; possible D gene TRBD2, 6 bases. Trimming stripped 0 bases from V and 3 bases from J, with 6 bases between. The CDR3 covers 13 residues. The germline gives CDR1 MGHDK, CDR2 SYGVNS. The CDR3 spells CASSEYGGYEQYF. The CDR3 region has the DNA TGTGCCAGCAGTGAATACGGGGGCTACGAGCAGTACTTC.

CDR3 bases: TGCGCCAGCAGCACCCCGGACAGGGTGAACACTGAAGCTTTCTTT. Encoded protein: CASSTPDRVNTEAFF. V is TRBV5-1 and J is TRBJ1-1, with 8 bases identical to TRBD1. CDR1 and CDR2 from the germline V gene are SGHRS and YFSETQ. V lost 4 bases to trimming and J lost 0 bases; unmatched junction nucleotides: 5. This CDR3 region has 15 residues.

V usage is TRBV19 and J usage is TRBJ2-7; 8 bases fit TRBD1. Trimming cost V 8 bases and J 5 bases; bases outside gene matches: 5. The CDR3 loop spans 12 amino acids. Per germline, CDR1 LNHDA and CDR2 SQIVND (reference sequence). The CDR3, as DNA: TGTGCCAGTGGAACAGGGGGGAACGAGCAGTACTTC. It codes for CASGTGGNEQYF.

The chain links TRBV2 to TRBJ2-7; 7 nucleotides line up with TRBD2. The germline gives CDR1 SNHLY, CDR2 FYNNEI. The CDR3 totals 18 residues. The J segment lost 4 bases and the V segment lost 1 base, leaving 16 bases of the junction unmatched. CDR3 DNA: TGTGCCAGCAGTGAAGTGGGGTATGGCGGGAGTACCAAATACGAGCAGTACTTC. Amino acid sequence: CASSEVGYGGSTKYEQYF.

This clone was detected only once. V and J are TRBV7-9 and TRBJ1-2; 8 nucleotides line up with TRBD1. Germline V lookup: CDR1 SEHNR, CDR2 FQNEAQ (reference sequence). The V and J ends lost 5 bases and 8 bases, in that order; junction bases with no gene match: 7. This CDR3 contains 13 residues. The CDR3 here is CASSPRTGKGYTF. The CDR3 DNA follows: TGTGCCAGCAGCCCACGGACAGGGAAAGGCTACACCTTC.

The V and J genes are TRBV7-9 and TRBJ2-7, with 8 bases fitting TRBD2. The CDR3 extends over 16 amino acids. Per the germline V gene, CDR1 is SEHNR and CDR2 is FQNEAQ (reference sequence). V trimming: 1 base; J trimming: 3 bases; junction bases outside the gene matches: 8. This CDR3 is CASSLGTGGSHYEQYF. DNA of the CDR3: TGTGCCAGCAGCTTAGGGACGGGAGGGTCCCACTACGAGCAGTACTTC.

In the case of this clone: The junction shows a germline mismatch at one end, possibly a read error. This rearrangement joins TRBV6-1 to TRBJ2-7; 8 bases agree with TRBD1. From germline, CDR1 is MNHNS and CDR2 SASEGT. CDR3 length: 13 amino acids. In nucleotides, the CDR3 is TGTGCCAGCAGTAGGGCCCCGGACAGGGAGAAGCACTTC. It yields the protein CASSRAPDREKHF.

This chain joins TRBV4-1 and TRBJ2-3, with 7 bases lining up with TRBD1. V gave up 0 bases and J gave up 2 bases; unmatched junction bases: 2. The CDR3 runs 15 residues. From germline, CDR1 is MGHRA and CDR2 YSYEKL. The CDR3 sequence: CASSQERGLTDTQYF. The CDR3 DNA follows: TGCGCCAGCAGCCAAGAGAGGGGGCTCACAGATACGCAGTATTTT.

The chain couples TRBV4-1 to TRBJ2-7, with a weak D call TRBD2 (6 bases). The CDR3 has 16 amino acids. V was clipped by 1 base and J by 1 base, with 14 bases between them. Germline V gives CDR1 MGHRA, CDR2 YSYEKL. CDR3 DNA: TGCGCCAGCAGCCAAGTGATGCGGGGCCGGTCCTACGAGCAGTACTTC. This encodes CASSQVMRGRSYEQYF.

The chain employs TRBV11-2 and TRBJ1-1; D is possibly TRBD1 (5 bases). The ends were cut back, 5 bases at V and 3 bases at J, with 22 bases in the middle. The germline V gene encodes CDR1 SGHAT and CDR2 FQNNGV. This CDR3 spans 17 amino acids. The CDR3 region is CASSLYGRGGFDTEAFF. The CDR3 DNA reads TGTGCCAGCAGCCTTTATGGGAGGGGCGGATTTGACACTGAAGCTTTCTTT.

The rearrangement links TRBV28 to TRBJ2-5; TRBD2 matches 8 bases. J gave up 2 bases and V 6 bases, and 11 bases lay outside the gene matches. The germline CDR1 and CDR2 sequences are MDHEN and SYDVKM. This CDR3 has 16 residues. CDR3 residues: CASRALRRGVQETQYF. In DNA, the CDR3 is TGTGCCAGCAGGGCTCTCAGGCGGGGGGTTCAAGAGACCCAGTACTTC. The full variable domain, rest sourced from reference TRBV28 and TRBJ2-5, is DVKVTQSSRYLVKRTGEKVFLECVQDMDHENMFWYRQDPGLGLRLIYFSYDVKMKEKGDIPEGYSVSREKKERFSLILESASTNQTSMYLCASRALRRGVQETQYFGPGTRLLVL.

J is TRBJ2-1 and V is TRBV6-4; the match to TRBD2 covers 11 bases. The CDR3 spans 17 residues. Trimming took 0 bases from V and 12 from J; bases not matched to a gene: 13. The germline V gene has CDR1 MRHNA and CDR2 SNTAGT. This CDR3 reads CASSDSSSGRLVSGQFF. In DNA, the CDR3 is TGTGCCAGCAGTGACTCCTCTAGCGGGAGGCTCGTCAGTGGGCAGTTCTTC.

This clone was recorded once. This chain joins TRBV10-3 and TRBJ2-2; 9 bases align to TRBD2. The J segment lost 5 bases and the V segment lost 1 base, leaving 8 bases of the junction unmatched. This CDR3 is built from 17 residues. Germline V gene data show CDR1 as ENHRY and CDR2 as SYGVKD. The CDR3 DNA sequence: TGTGCCATCAGTGAGTTGACTAGCGGAGGGGGGACCGGGGAGCTGTTTTTT. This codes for CAISELTSGGGTGELFF.

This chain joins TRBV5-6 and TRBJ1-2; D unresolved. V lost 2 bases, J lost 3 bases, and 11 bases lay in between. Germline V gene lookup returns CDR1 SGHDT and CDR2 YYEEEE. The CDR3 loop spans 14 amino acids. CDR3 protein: CASSFSISHYGYTF. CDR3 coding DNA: TGTGCCAGCAGCTTTTCCATTTCCCACTATGGCTACACCTTC.

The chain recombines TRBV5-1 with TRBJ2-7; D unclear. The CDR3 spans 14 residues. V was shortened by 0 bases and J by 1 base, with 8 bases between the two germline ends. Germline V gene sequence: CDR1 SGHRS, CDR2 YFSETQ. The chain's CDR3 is CASSLDPGSYEQYF. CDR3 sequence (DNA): TGCGCCAGCAGCTTGGACCCGGGTTCCTACGAGCAGTACTTC.

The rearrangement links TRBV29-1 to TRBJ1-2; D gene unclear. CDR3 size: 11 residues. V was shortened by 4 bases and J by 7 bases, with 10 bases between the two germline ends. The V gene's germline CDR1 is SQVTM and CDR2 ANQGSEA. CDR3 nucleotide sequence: TGCAGCGTTGGAGTCGGGGTTGGCTACACCTTC. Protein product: CSVGVGVGYTF.

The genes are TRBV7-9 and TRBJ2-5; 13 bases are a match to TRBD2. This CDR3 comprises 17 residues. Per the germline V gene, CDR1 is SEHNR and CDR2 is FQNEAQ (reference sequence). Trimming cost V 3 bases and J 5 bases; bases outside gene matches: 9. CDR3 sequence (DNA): TGTGCCAGCAGCTTCGACCGACTAGCGGGAGGTCAGGAGACCCAGTACTTC. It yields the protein CASSFDRLAGGQETQYF.

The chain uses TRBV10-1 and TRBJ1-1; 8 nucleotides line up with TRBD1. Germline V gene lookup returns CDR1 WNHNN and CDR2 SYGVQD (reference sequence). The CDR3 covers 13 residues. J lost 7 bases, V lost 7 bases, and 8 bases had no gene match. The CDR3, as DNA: TGCGCCAGCACCGATGGACAGGGAGGTGAAGCTTTCTTT. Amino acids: CASTDGQGGEAFF.

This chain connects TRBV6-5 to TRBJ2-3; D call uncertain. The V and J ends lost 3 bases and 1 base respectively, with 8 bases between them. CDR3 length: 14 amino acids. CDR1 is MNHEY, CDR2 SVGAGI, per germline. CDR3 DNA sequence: TGTGCCAGCAGTTATCGCCAGGGCACAGATACGCAGTATTTT. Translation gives CASSYRQGTDTQYF.